This T cell receptor (beta chain) was observed in a study of cytotoxic CD8 clonotypes in ibrutinib-treated CLL. The length of the CDR3 is 16 residues. The J segment lost 4 bases and the V segment lost 5 bases, leaving 7 bases of the junction unmatched. Germline V lookup: CDR1 SGHVS, CDR2 FNYEAQ. Assay: immunoSEQ multiplex PCR; the TCRdb copy retains only in-frame clones and omits some. Of roughly 63,000 clones in the sample, 45% to 65% were seen once. J is TRBJ2-1 and V is TRBV7-6, with TRBD1 identical over 11 bases. The sequencing here drew on PBMCs, taken after 12 months of ibrutinib treatment. This TCR was recovered from a human donor with chronic lymphocytic leukemia. Here the CDR3 reads CASSMGQGGFYNEQFF. The CDR3 region has the DNA TGTGCCAGCAGCATGGGACAGGGGGGATTTTACAATGAGCAGTTCTTC.